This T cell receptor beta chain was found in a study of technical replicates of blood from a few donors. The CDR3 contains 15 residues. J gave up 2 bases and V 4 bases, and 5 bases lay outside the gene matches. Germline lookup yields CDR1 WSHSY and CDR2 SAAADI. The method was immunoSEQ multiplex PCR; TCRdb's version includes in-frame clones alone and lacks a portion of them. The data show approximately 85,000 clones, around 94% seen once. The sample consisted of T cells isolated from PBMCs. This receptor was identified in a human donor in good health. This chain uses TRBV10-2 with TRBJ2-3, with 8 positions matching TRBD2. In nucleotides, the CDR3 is TGCGCCAGCAGTGGCGGGAGGTGGGACACAGATACGCAGTATTTT. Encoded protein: CASSGGRWDTDTQYF.